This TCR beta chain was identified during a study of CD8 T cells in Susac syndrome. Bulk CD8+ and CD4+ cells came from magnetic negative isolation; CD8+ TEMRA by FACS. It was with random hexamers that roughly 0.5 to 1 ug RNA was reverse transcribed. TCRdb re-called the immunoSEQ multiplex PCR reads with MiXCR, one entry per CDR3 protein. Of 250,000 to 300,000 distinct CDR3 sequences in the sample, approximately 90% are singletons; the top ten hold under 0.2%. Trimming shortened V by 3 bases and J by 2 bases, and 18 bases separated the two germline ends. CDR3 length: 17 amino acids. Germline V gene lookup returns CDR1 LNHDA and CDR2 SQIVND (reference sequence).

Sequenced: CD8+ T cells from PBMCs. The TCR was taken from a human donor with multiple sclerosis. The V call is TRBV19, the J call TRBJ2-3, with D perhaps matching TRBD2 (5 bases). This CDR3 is CASSIFLALSNTDTQYF. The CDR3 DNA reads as TGTGCCAGTAGTATTTTCCTAGCCCTTTCAAACACAGATACGCAGTATTTT.